This T cell receptor (beta chain) was documented in a study of T-cell reconstitution after alpha-beta-depleted transplantation in children. The CDR3 spans 12 residues. Germline CDR1 reads DFQATT; CDR2 reads SNEGSKA (reference sequence). Trimming removed 3 bases from V and 2 bases from J, with 8 bases in between. A TCRbeta library incorporating unique molecular identifiers was prepared. TCRdb re-called the PCR reads through MiXCR, storing one row per CDR3 protein. This sample has 150,000 to 250,000 distinct CDR3 sequences; about 14% occur once, and the top ten carry 13%. This rearrangement joins TRBV20-1 to TRBJ2-7; D is undetermined. This material consisted of PBMCs from the stem cell graft donor, taken from the stem cell graft. The TCR sequence derives from a human donor who donated a stem cell graft to a child with acute lymphoblastic leukemia. CDR3 loop: CSARRSPYEQYF. CDR3 nucleotide sequence: TGCAGTGCTAGGAGGAGTCCCTACGAGCAGTACTTC.